These 10 T cell receptor beta chains originate from one sample sequenced in a study of blood T cell repertoires in COVID-19. TCRdb's table, derived via immunoSEQ multiplex PCR, lists solely in-frame clones and lacks some. Here the sample spans about 250,000 clones, about nine tenths being singletons. Sequenced sample: PBMCs or T cells enriched from blood (not recorded which). The source of these receptors is a young woman who had recovered from COVID-19.

The chain uses TRBV18 and TRBJ1-2, with 7 bases matching TRBD1. Germline assignment: CDR1 KGHSH and CDR2 LQKENI. The CDR3 runs to 16 residues. V lost 3 bases, J lost 2 bases, and 9 bases stayed unmatched. The CDR3 spells CASSPTGPPPNYGYTF. The CDR3 region has the DNA TGTGCCAGCTCACCGACAGGGCCCCCTCCAAACTATGGCTACACCTTC.

This chain connects TRBV4-1 to TRBJ1-4; 9 nucleotides line up with TRBD1. J lost 6 bases, V lost 5 bases, and 4 bases had no gene match. Per the germline V gene, CDR1 is MGHRA and CDR2 is YSYEKL. The CDR3 is 14 amino acids. This chain's CDR3 is CASSLTGGYEKLFF. CDR3 DNA sequence: TGCGCCAGCAGCTTGACAGGGGGTTATGAAAAACTGTTTTTT.

V usage is TRBV5-4 and J usage is TRBJ1-1, with 8 bases lining up with TRBD1. The CDR3 has 15 amino acids. Germline V lookup: CDR1 SGHNT, CDR2 YYREEE (reference sequence). J lost 1 base, V lost 2 bases, and 4 bases had no gene match. The CDR3 region has the DNA TGTGCCAGCAGCTTCCCGACAGGGGCGAACACTGAAGCTTTCTTT. It translates to CASSFPTGANTEAFF.

The rearrangement links TRBV28 to TRBJ1-4, with TRBD1 matching 7 bases. The V gene end was trimmed by 6 bases and the J gene end by 7 bases; junction bases not matched to a gene: 5. Germline V gives CDR1 MDHEN, CDR2 SYDVKM. The CDR3 length is 13 residues. Written as DNA, the CDR3 is TGTGCCAGCAGGTTGGGACAGTTTGAAAAACTGTTTTTT. This sequence encodes CASRLGQFEKLFF.

This sequence joins TRBV19 and TRBJ2-1; D may be TRBD1 (6 bases). Germline-derived CDR1 and CDR2 are LNHDA and SQIVND (reference sequence). Trimming left V 3 bases short and J 6 bases short, with 12 bases between. The length of the CDR3 is 14 residues. The CDR3 spells CASSMGLRGNEQFF. Here the CDR3 DNA reads TGTGCCAGTAGTATGGGCCTCAGGGGCAATGAGCAGTTCTTC. Using reference TRBV19 and TRBJ2-1 for the parts outside the CDR3, the full variable domain is DGGITQSPKYLFRKEGQNVTLSCEQNLNHDAMYWYRQDPGQGLRLIYYSQIVNDFQKGDIAEGYSVSREKKESFPLTVTSAQKNPTAFYLCASSMGLRGNEQFFGPGTRLTVL.

This rearrangement joins TRBV6-2 or TRBV6-3 to TRBJ2-2, with a tentative D call TRBD1 (6 bases). The CDR3 has 17 residues. CDR1 MNHEY and CDR2 SVGEGT come from the germline V gene. Trimming shortened V by 5 bases and J by 1 base, and 17 bases separated the two germline ends. The CDR3 loop is CASSIGKMTGNTGELFF. The CDR3 DNA sequence: TGTGCCAGCAGTATCGGTAAAATGACAGGGAACACCGGGGAGCTGTTTTTT.

This chain joins TRBV5-1 and TRBJ2-1, with D possibly TRBD2 on 5 matching bases. Looked up from germline, CDR1 is SGHRS and CDR2 is YFSETQ. The CDR3 has 14 amino acids. Trimming stripped 4 bases from V and 3 bases from J, with 11 bases between. This CDR3 is CASSSGAYYNEQFF. The DNA of the CDR3 is TGCGCCAGCAGCAGCGGCGCTTACTACAATGAGCAGTTCTTC.

The chain has TRBV6-5 and TRBJ2-7, with D unclear. Germline assignment: CDR1 MNHEY and CDR2 SVGAGI. Trimming shortened V by 0 bases and J by 5 bases, and 11 bases separated the two germline ends. This CDR3 is built from 14 residues. The chain's CDR3 is CASSYSGIQNEQYF. The CDR3, as DNA: TGTGCCAGCAGTTACTCGGGCATCCAGAACGAGCAGTACTTC.

The CDR3 protein is CASSPGQGKANYGYTF. The CDR3, as DNA: TGTGCCAGCAGCCCGGGACAGGGGAAAGCTAACTATGGCTACACCTTC. The chain joins TRBV6-6 to TRBJ1-2; TRBD1 matches 10 bases. CDR1 and CDR2 from the germline V gene are MNHNY and SVGAGI (reference sequence). Trimming at V came to 6 bases and at J to 0 bases, leaving 7 bases not matched to a gene. The CDR3 totals 16 residues.

J is TRBJ2-3 and V is TRBV5-1, with a possible D match to TRBD2 (6 bases). This CDR3 is built from 15 residues. Between the trimmed V and J ends, which lost 2 bases and 3 bases, there was a span of 13 bases. CDR1 is SGHRS, CDR2 YFSETQ, per germline. The CDR3 DNA follows: TGCGCCAGCAGCTTTGCGGGGAGCGAGACAGATACGCAGTATTTT. Protein product: CASSFAGSETDTQYF.